The source of this TCR beta chain is a study of blood T cell repertoires in COVID-19. Study-wide context: The United States, Italy and Spain were the sources of the acute and convalescent COVID-19 samples. Sources were T cells, B-cell-depleted T cells, or PBMCs; the material itself was cDNA or gDNA.

In its sample, this clone was seen once. Original processing notes: Reference gene primer amplification gave nucleated cell count estimates. This table comes from immunoSEQ multiplex PCR, and its TCRdb copy is limited to in-frame clones, with some not included. V, J and clone size are those of that table, while D and trimming were read from the DNA. Seen here are about 120,000 clones, around 80% observed once, and the top ten hold over 5%. The CDR3 runs to 14 residues. CDR1 and CDR2 from the germline V gene are SGHTA and FQGNSA. The germline V and J ends were trimmed by 0 bases and 14 bases, with 14 bases remaining between them.

The chain links TRBV7-2 to TRBJ1-6, with D tentatively TRBD1 (5 bases). The specimen sequenced was peripheral blood. This clonotype originated in a man aged 80 or over with active or convalescent COVID-19. The CDR3: CASSLAWQGQALHF. The CDR3 region has the DNA TGTGCCAGCAGCTTAGCGTGGCAGGGCCAAGCCCTCCACTTT.